The present TCR beta chain was sequenced within a study of cytomegalovirus exposure and HLA in healthy donors. Notes on the study in general: In a later analysis, most CMV-associated TCR beta chains appeared HLA-restricted. TCR beta V segments were, for the most part, productive about 87% or about 30% of the time in an earlier analysis. In a later analysis, V- and J-gene trimming of beta chains associated with a DCLRE1C missense variant, replicated independently.

Germline V lookup: CDR1 GTSNPN, CDR2 SVGIG (reference sequence). CDR3 length equals 13 residues. The junction had 2 bases not matched to a gene; V was cut back by 5 bases and J by 2 bases. The primer mix had 60 Vbeta and 13 Jbeta primers. Using immunoSEQ multiplex PCR, the repertoire was profiled, and TCRdb retains in-frame clones only, with some absent. The table has roughly 110,000 clones, approximately 80% seen once; the top ten hold approximately 4.5%. A remark on this clone: What it recognizes is unknown.

The chain couples TRBV30 to TRBJ1-5; 8 bases are a match to TRBD1. The receptor's source is a male donor in good health and CMV-seronegative. Sequencing was carried out using PBMCs. For the CDR3, the DNA is TGTGCCTGGGGACAGGGTGGCAATCAGCCCCAGCATTTT. Translation gives CAWGQGGNQPQHF.